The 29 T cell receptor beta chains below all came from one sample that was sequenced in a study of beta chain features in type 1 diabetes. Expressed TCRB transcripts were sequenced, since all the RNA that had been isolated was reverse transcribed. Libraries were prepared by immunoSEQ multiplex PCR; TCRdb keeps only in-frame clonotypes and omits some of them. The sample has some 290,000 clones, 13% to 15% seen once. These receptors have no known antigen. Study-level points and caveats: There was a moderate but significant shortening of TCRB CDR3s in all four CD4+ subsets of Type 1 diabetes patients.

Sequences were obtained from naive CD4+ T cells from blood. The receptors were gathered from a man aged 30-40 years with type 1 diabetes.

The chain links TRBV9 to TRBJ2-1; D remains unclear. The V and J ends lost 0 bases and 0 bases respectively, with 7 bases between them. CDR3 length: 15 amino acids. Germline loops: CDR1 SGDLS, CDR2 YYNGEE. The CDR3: CASSVEWSSYNEQFF. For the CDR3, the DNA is TGTGCCAGCAGCGTAGAGTGGAGCTCCTACAATGAGCAGTTCTTC.

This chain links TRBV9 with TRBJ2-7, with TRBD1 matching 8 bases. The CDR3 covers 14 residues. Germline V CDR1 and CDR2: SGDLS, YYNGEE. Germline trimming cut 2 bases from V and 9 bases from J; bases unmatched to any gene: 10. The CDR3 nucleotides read TGTGCCAGCAGCGTTTTCCCGGGACAGGATTCGCAGTACTTC. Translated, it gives CASSVFPGQDSQYF.

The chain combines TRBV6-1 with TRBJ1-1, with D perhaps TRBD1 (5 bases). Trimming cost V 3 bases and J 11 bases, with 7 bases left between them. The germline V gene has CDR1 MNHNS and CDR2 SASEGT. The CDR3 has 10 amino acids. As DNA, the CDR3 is TGTGCCAGCAGTGATGGGGCCGCTTTCTTT. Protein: CASSDGAAFF.

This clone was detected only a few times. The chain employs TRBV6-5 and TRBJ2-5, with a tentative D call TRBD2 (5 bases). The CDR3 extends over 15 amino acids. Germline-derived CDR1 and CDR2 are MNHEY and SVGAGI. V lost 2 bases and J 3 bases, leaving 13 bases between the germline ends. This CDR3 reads CASSYEKAGEETQYF. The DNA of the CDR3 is TGTGCCAGCAGTTACGAGAAGGCCGGGGAAGAGACCCAGTACTTC.

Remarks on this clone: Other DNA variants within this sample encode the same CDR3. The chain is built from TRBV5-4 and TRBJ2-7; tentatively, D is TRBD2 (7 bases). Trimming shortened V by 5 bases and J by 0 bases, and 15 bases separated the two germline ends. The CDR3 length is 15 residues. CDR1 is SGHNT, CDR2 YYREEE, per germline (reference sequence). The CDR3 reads CASSLGGQGSYEQYF. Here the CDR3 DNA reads TGTGCCAGCAGTCTGGGGGGGCAGGGCTCCTACGAGCAGTACTTC.

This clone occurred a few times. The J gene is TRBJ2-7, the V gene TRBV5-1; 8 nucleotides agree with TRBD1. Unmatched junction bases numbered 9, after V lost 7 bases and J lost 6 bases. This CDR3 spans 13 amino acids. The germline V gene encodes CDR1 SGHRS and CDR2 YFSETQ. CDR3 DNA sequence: TGCGCCAGCTCTTCAGGGGGCTTGGGCGAGCAGTACTTC. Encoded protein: CASSSGGLGEQYF.

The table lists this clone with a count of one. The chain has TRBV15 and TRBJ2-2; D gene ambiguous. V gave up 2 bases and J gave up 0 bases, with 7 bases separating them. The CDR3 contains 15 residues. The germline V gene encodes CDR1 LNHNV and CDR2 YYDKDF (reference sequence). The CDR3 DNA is TGTGCCACCAGCAGAACAATCGCGAACACCGGGGAGCTGTTTTTT. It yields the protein CATSRTIANTGELFF.

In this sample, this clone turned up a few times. CDR3 residues: CASSLTWLAGVYEQYF. The CDR3 DNA follows: TGTGCCAGCAGTTTAACCTGGCTAGCGGGAGTCTACGAGCAGTACTTC. The J gene is TRBJ2-7, the V gene TRBV28; 10 bases agree with TRBD2. Per the germline V gene, CDR1 is MDHEN and CDR2 is SYDVKM. This CDR3 region has 16 residues. With 2 bases clipped from V and 3 bases from J, the junction kept 7 bases outside the gene matches.

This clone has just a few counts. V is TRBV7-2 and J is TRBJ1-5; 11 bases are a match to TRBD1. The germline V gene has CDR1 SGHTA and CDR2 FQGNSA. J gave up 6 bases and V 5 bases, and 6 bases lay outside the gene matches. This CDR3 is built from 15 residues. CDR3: CASSPRTGGIQPQHF. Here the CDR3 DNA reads TGTGCCAGCAGCCCCAGGACAGGGGGCATTCAGCCCCAGCATTTT.

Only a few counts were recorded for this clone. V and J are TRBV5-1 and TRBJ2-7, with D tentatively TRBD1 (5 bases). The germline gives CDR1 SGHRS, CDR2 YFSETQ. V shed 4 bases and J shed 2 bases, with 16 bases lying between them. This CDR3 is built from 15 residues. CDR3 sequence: CASSNLGATAYEQYF. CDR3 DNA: TGCGCCAGCAGCAACCTAGGGGCTACGGCCTACGAGCAGTACTTC.

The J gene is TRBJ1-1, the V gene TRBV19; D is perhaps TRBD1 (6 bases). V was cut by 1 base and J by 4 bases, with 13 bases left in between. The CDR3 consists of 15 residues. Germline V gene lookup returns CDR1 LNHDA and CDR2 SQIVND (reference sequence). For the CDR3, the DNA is TGTGCCAGTAGTATAGGAACTGGGGGCGGCACTGAAGCTTTCTTT. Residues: CASSIGTGGGTEAFF.

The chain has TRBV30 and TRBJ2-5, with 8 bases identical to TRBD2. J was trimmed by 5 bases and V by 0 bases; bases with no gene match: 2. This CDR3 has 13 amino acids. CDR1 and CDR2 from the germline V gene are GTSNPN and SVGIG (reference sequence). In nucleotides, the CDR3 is TGTGCCTGGAGTGTTGGCGGGAGGGAGACCCAGTACTTC. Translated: CAWSVGGRETQYF.

The DNA of the CDR3 is TGTGCCAGCGCCGCGGGGGGCTTTGGTGGCTACACCTTC. This encodes CASAAGGFGGYTF. The rearrangement links TRBV2 to TRBJ1-2; D is possibly TRBD1 (6 bases). The CDR3 runs 13 residues. V lost 8 bases, J lost 7 bases, and 17 bases lay in between. Germline lookup yields CDR1 SNHLY and CDR2 FYNNEI.

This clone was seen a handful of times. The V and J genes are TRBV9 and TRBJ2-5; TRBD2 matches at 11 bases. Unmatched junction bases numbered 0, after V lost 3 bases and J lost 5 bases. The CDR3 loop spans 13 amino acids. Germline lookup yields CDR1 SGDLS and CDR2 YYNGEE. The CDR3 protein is CASSASGRETQYF. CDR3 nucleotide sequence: TGTGCCAGCAGCGCTAGCGGGAGGGAGACCCAGTACTTC.

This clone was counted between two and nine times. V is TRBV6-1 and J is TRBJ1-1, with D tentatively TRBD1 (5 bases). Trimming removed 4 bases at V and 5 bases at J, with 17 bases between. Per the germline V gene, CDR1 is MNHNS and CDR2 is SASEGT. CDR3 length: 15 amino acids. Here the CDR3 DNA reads TGTGCCAGCAGTGCCCGCGGGGACGCGGATACTGAAGCTTTCTTT. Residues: CASSARGDADTEAFF.

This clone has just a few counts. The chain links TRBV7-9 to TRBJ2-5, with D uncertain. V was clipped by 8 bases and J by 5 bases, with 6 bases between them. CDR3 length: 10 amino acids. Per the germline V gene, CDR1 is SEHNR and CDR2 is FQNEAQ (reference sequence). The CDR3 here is CASERETQYF. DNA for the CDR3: TGTGCCAGCGAACGGGAGACCCAGTACTTC. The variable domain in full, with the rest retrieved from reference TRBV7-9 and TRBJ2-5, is DTGVSQNPRHKITKRGQNVTFRCDPISEHNRLYWYRQTLGQGPEFLTYFQNEAQLEKSRLLSDRFSAERPKGSFSTLEIQRTEQGDSAMYLCASERETQYFGPGTRLLVL.

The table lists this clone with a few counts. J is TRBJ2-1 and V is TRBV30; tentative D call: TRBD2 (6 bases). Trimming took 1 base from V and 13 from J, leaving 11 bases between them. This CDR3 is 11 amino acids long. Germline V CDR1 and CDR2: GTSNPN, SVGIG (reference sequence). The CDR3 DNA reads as TGTGCCTGGAGTGCAGGAGCGGGTCAGTTCTTC. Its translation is CAWSAGAGQFF.

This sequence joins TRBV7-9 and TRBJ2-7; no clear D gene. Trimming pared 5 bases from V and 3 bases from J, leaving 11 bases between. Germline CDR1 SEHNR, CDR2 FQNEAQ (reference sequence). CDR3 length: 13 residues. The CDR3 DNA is TGTGCCAGCAGCCCCGACACCCACTACGAGCAGTACTTC. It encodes CASSPDTHYEQYF. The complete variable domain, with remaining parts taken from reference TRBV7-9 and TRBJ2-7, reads DTGVSQNPRHKITKRGQNVTFRCDPISEHNRLYWYRQTLGQGPEFLTYFQNEAQLEKSRLLSDRFSAERPKGSFSTLEIQRTEQGDSAMYLCASSPDTHYEQYFGPGTRLTVT.

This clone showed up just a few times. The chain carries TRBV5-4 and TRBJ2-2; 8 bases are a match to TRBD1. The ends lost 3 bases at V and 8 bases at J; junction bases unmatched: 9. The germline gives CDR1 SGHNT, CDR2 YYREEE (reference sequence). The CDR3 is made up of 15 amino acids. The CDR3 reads CASSSGQGLRGELFF. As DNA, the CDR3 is TGTGCCAGCAGCTCCGGACAGGGTTTGAGGGGGGAGCTGTTTTTT.

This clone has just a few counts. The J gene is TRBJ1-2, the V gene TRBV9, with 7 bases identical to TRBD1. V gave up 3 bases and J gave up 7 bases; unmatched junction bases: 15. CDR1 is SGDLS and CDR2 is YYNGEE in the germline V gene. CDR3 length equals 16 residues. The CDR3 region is CASSGSGTAVLGGYTF. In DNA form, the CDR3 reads TGTGCCAGCAGCGGCTCCGGGACAGCAGTTCTCGGTGGCTACACCTTC.

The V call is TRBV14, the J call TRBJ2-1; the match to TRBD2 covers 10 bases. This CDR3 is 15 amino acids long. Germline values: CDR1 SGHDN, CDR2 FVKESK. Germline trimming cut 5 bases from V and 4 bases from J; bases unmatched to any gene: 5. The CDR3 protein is CASSGGLAMYNEQFF. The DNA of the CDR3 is TGTGCCAGCAGCGGGGGACTAGCGATGTACAATGAGCAGTTCTTC. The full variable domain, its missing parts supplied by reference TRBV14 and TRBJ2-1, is EAGVTQFPSHSVIEKGQTVTLRCDPISGHDNLYWYRRVMGKEIKFLLHFVKESKQDESGMPNNRFLAERTGGTYSTLKVQPAELEDSGVYFCASSGGLAMYNEQFFGPGTRLTVL.

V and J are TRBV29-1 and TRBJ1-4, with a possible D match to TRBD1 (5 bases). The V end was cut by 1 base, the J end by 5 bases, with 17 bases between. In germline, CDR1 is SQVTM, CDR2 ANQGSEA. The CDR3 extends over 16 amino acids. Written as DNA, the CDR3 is TGCAGCGTTGAAGTCTGGGCCGGGACTGGGAATGAAAAACTGTTTTTT. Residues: CSVEVWAGTGNEKLFF.

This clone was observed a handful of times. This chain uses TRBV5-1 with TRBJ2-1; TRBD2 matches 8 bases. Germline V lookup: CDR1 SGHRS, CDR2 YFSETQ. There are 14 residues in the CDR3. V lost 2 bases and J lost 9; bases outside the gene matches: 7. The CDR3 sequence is CASSFNGGDPEQFF. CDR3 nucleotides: TGCGCCAGCAGCTTCAACGGGGGGGATCCTGAGCAGTTCTTC.

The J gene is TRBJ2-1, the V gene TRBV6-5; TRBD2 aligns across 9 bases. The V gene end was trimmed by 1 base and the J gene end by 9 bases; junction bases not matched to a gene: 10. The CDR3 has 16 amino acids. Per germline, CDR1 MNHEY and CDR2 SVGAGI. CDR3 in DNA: TGTGCCAGCAGTTACTGGCTAGCGGGGTCCGTCGGTGAGCAGTTCTTC. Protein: CASSYWLAGSVGEQFF.

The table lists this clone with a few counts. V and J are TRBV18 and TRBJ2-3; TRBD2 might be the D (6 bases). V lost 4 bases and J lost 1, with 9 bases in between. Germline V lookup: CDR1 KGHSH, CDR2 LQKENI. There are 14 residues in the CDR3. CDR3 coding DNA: TGTGCCAGCTCACTGCGGGAAGGCACAGATACGCAGTATTTT. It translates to CASSLREGTDTQYF.

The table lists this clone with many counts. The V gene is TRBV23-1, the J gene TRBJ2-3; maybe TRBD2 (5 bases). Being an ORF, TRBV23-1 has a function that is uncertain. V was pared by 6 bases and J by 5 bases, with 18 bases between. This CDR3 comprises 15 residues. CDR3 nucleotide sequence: TGCGCCAGCAGACAACGGGGAGCAAGAGGAGATACGCAGTATTTT. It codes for CASRQRGARGDTQYF.

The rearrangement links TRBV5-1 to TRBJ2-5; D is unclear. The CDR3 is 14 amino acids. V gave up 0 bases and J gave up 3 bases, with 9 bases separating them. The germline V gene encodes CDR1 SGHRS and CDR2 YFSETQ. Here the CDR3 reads CASSLERSEETQYF. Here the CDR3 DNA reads TGCGCCAGCAGCTTGGAGAGGTCCGAAGAGACCCAGTACTTC.

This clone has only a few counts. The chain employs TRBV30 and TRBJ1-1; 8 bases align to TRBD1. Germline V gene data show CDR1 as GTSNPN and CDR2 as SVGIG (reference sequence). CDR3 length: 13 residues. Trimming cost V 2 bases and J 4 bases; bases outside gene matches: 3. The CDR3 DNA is TGTGCCTGGAGTCGACAGGGGCCCACTGAAGCTTTCTTT. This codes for CAWSRQGPTEAFF.

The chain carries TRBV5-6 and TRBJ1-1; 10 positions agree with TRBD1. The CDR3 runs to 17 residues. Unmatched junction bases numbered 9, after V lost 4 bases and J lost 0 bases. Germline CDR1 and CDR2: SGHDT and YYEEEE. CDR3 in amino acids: CASSPGQGSWLNTEAFF. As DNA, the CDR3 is TGTGCCAGCAGCCCGGGACAGGGGAGTTGGCTGAACACTGAAGCTTTCTTT.